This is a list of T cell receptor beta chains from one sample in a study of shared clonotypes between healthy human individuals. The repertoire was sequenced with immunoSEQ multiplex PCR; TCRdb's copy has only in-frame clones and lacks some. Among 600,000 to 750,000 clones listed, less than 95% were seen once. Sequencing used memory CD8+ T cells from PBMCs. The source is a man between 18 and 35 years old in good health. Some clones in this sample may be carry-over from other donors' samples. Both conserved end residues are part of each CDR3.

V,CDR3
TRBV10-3,CAISGASGQRTEAFF
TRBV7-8,CASSSPPGSSYEQYF
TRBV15,CATSRDWGPTDTQYF
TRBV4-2,CASSGTGGWDEQFF
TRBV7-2,CASSFTSGTSYEQYF
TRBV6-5,CASSYYPDRPYEQYF
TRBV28,CASSLSRGSYEQYF
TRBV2,CASSGTGGTGNTDTQYF
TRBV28,CASSLDSYEQYF
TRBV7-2,CASSFYVAGTYEQYF
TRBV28,CASSDVRNTEAFF
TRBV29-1,CSLRAAGGEQFF
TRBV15,CATSGKIGSGANVLTF
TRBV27,CASSLLGLTGELFF
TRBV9,CASSVGWVPEAFF
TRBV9,CASSVGEYNNEKLFF